This paragraph reports one T cell receptor beta chain. Its antigen is currently unknown. The PCR contained 60 Vbeta and 13 Jbeta primers. The method was immunoSEQ multiplex PCR; TCRdb's version includes in-frame clones alone and lacks a portion of them. The sample gives over 130,000 clones, under 75% of which show up once; roughly 7% is in the top ten. The source of the sample is a study of cytomegalovirus exposure and HLA in healthy donors. Overall study: Researchers found that approximately 85% of fewer than 450 genotyped donors fell within the Caucasian-associated ancestry cluster.

Regarding the study as a whole: Serostatus for CMV was the only available immune exposure information. It was confirmed in vitro that a few of the CMV-associated chains were specific for CMV antigens.

V was clipped by 5 bases and J by 0 bases, with 17 bases between them. This CDR3 contains 16 residues. CDR1 is LNHDA and CDR2 is SQIVND in the germline V gene (reference sequence). Input material: PBMCs. The chain joins TRBV19 to TRBJ2-7; D may be TRBD1 (6 bases). The TCR comes from a woman aged 60-70 years in good health and CMV-seropositive. CDR3 amino acids: CASSLTSGRGSYEQYF. CDR3 DNA sequence: TGTGCCAGTAGTCTCACCAGCGGCAGGGGCTCCTACGAGCAGTACTTC.